The 29 T cell receptor beta chains reported below all come from one sample, sequenced in a study of tumor-infiltrating lymphocytes in oesophageal squamous cell carcinoma. TCRdb re-derived calls from the reads in MiXCR, one entry per CDR3 protein. The table lists more than 10,000 distinct CDR3 sequences, 50% to 60% of them singletons. The sample consisted of blood. The receptors shown here come from a female donor with esophageal squamous cell carcinoma.

The chain uses TRBV12-3 or TRBV12-4 and TRBJ2-1; no firm D call. The last part of the DNA fits TRBJ2-5 better; the J call may be wrong. The CDR3 is 14 residues long. This chain's CDR3 is CASSLLGSQETQYF. For the CDR3, the DNA is TGTGCCAGCAGTTTACTGGGATCTCAAGAGACCCAGTACTTC.

The V call is TRBV6-6, the J call TRBJ2-3; the D is unclear. CDR1 MNHNY and CDR2 SVGAGI come from the germline V gene (reference sequence). The CDR3 is 12 amino acids. V was pared by 5 bases and J by 8 bases, with 11 bases between. This chain's CDR3 is CASSGQQITQYF. In DNA, the CDR3 is TGTGCCAGCAGTGGGCAGCAGATTACGCAGTATTTT.

This clonotype has just a few counts. The V gene is TRBV7-6, the J gene TRBJ2-7, with D maybe TRBD2 (5 bases). The CDR3 is made up of 13 amino acids. Germline loops: CDR1 SGHVS, CDR2 FNYEAQ. Trimming took 3 bases from V and 3 from J, leaving 9 bases between them. The CDR3 DNA reads TGTGCCAGCAGCTTGAGCGGTAGCTACGAGCAGTACTTC. Its translation: CASSLSGSYEQYF. Supplemented by reference TRBV7-6 and TRBJ2-7, the full variable domain reads GAGVSQSPRYKVTKRGQDVALRCDPISGHVSLYWYRQALGQGPEFLTYFNYEAQQDKSGLPNDRFSAERPEGSISTLTIQRTEQRDSAMYRCASSLSGSYEQYFGPGTRLTVT.

The rearrangement joins TRBV7-2 to TRBJ2-3; TRBD1 matches 7 bases. CDR1 and CDR2 from the germline V gene are SGHTA and FQGNSA. The V gene end was trimmed by 1 base and the J gene end by 9 bases; junction bases not matched to a gene: 4. There are 13 residues in the CDR3. The CDR3: CASSLDYRGTQYF. The CDR3 bases are TGTGCCAGCAGCTTAGACTACAGGGGAACGCAGTATTTT. Full variable domain (outside the CDR3, taken from reference TRBV7-2 and TRBJ2-3): GAGVSQSPSNKVTEKGKDVELRCDPISGHTALYWYRQSLGQGLEFLIYFQGNSAPDKSGLPSDRFSAERTGGSVSTLTIQRTQQEDSAVYLCASSLDYRGTQYFGPGTRLTVL.

The chain carries TRBV11-2 and TRBJ2-1; 8 bases fit TRBD2. The CDR3 totals 19 residues. Germline V gene lookup returns CDR1 SGHAT and CDR2 FQNNGV. Trimming removed 6 bases from V and 0 bases from J; junction bases left unmatched: 16. CDR3 region: CASRMDRVLADSSYNEQFF. Written as DNA, the CDR3 is TGTGCCAGCAGGATGGACCGGGTACTAGCGGATAGCTCCTACAATGAGCAGTTCTTC. Complete variable domain (other parts from reference TRBV11-2 and TRBJ2-1): EAGVAQSPRYKIIEKRQSVAFWCNPISGHATLYWYQQILGQGPKLLIQFQNNGVVDDSQLPKDRFSAERLKGVDSTLKIQPAKLEDSAVYLCASRMDRVLADSSYNEQFFGPGTRLTVL.

The chain recombines TRBV11-2 with TRBJ2-1, with D unclear. CDR3 length: 15 residues. CDR1 is SGHAT and CDR2 is FQNNGV in the germline V gene. V was cut by 4 bases and J by 1 base, with 11 bases left in between. The CDR3 nucleotides read TGTGCCAGCAGCTCGAGGACCGTTTCCTACAATGAGCAGTTCTTC. It is translated as CASSSRTVSYNEQFF. Variable domain in full (rest from reference TRBV11-2 and TRBJ2-1): EAGVAQSPRYKIIEKRQSVAFWCNPISGHATLYWYQQILGQGPKLLIQFQNNGVVDDSQLPKDRFSAERLKGVDSTLKIQPAKLEDSAVYLCASSSRTVSYNEQFFGPGTRLTVL.

The chain recombines TRBV28 with TRBJ1-5; D ambiguous. The CDR3 spans 15 residues. Trimming stripped 2 bases from V and 3 bases from J, with 11 bases between. The germline V gene has CDR1 MDHEN and CDR2 SYDVKM. The CDR3 nucleotides read TGTGCCAGCAGTTTAGGCGGCAGACTCAATCAGCCCCAGCATTTT. Its protein product is CASSLGGRLNQPQHF.

The rearrangement uses TRBV19 and TRBJ1-2; 10 nucleotides agree with TRBD1. V trimming: 8 bases; J trimming: 8 bases; junction bases outside the gene matches: 5. The CDR3 runs to 12 residues. Looked up from germline, CDR1 is LNHDA and CDR2 is SQIVND (reference sequence). The CDR3 loop reads CASSTGGRGYTF. In DNA form, the CDR3 reads TGTGCCAGTTCGACAGGGGGCAGGGGCTACACCTTC.

As regards this clonotype: The final CDR3 position lacks the conserved phenylalanine or tryptophan, pointing to a likely read error. The DNA is left out, because the CDR3 cannot be placed on it with certainty; the CDR3 is given as TCRdb lists it. The chain uses TRBV7-9 and TRBJ2-3; the table's D call, TRBD1, was not checked against the DNA. Germline V lookup: CDR1 SEHNR, CDR2 FQNEAQ (reference sequence). Counting both end residues, the CDR3 totals 20 amino acids. The CDR3 reads CASSLAVNRGRIIHPSTLGT.

The V call is TRBV7-6, the J call TRBJ2-7; TRBD1 matches at 9 bases. The CDR3 contains 20 residues. In germline, CDR1 is SGHVS, CDR2 FNYEAQ. V shed 5 bases and J 3 bases; nucleotides not matched to a gene: 23. The CDR3 here is CASSPSPFLLGTGKNYEQYF. The CDR3 DNA is TGTGCCAGCAGCCCAAGTCCATTCCTCCTTGGGACAGGGAAAAACTACGAGCAGTACTTC.

This chain uses TRBV5-3 with TRBJ2-4; the D gene is possibly TRBD2 (6 bases). The assigned J gene may be wrong: the sequence end matches TRBJ2-1 better. TRBV5-3 carries the ORF label, with uncertain function. The length of the CDR3 is 15 residues. CDR3 region: CASSIIGDSMETQFF. CDR3 bases: TGTGCCAGCAGCATAATAGGGGACTCCATGGAGACCCAGTTCTTC.

The chain is built from TRBV11-2 and TRBJ2-3; 7 nucleotides match TRBD2. The length of the CDR3 is 14 residues. The germline V gene has CDR1 SGHAT and CDR2 FQNNGV. V was clipped by 5 bases and J by 11 bases; unmatched bases: 13. CDR3: CASSLRGEWSGQYF. In nucleotides, the CDR3 is TGTGCCAGCAGCCTACGGGGGGAGTGGTCAGGGCAGTATTTT. The full variable domain, in which reference TRBV11-2 and TRBJ2-3 provide the parts outside the CDR3, is EAGVAQSPRYKIIEKRQSVAFWCNPISGHATLYWYQQILGQGPKLLIQFQNNGVVDDSQLPKDRFSAERLKGVDSTLKIQPAKLEDSAVYLCASSLRGEWSGQYFGPGTRLTVL.

The chain carries TRBV6-4 and TRBJ2-3; 8 bases are a match to TRBD1. CDR3 length: 15 residues. Losses at the gene ends were 6 bases for V and 2 bases for J; bases not matched to a gene: 7. The V gene's germline CDR1 is MRHNA and CDR2 SNTAGT. Written as DNA, the CDR3 is TGTGCCAGCAGGGTCCGGGACAGGAACACAGATACGCAGTATTTT. Protein sequence: CASRVRDRNTDTQYF.

The gene calls are TRBV12-3 or TRBV12-4 and TRBJ2-3; TRBD2 matches 7 bases. This CDR3 has 15 residues. J was trimmed by 6 bases and V by 8 bases; bases with no gene match: 14. The CDR3 here is CASGKGGGLVDTQYF. In DNA form, the CDR3 reads TGTGCCAGCGGAAAGGGAGGAGGACTAGTGGATACGCAGTATTTT.

The chain joins TRBV6-6 to TRBJ2-1; no reliable D call. The last part of the DNA fits TRBJ2-7 better; the J call may be wrong. The germline gives CDR1 MNHNY, CDR2 SVGAGI (reference sequence). The CDR3 sequence is 14 residues long. The CDR3 loop is CASSETAVHYEQYF. In nucleotides, the CDR3 is TGTGCCAGCAGTGAGACGGCGGTGCACTACGAGCAGTACTTC.

J is TRBJ2-1 and V is TRBV7-6; D remains unclear. The germline V gene encodes CDR1 SGHVS and CDR2 FNYEAQ. V lost 0 bases, J lost 5 bases, and 11 bases lay in between. The CDR3 is 15 amino acids. The CDR3 sequence is CASSLAWGYDNEQFF. The DNA for the CDR3 is TGTGCCAGCAGCTTAGCGTGGGGTTACGACAATGAGCAGTTCTTC.

This sequence joins TRBV7-3 and TRBJ2-5, with 14 bases identical to TRBD2. Looked up from germline, CDR1 is SGHTA and CDR2 is FQGTGA. V lost 5 bases to trimming and J lost 11 bases; unmatched junction nucleotides: 13. There are 16 residues in the CDR3. The CDR3 reads CASSRWTSGRYNEQYF. Here the CDR3 DNA reads TGTGCCAGCAGCAGATGGACTAGCGGGAGGTACAATGAGCAGTACTTC.

This chain joins TRBV7-6 and TRBJ1-1, with D hard to call. Between the trimmed V and J ends, which lost 2 bases and 5 bases, there was a span of 9 bases. The V gene's germline CDR1 is SGHVS and CDR2 FNYEAQ. CDR3 length: 13 amino acids. Here the CDR3 reads CASSLLSGTEAFF. CDR3 sequence (DNA): TGTGCCAGCAGCTTATTGTCGGGGACTGAAGCTTTCTTT.

The chain recombines TRBV7-2 with TRBJ2-3; a weak D match, TRBD1 (5 bases). CDR1 SGHTA and CDR2 FQGNSA come from the germline V gene. Trimming removed 0 bases at V and 0 bases at J, with 7 bases between. This CDR3 is built from 15 residues. The DNA for the CDR3 is TGTGCCAGCAGCTTAGCGACAGTTAGCACAGATACGCAGTATTTT. Amino acid sequence: CASSLATVSTDTQYF.

This clonotype was detected many times. This chain uses TRBV15 with TRBJ2-7; TRBD2 matches 9 bases. Trimming at V came to 6 bases and at J to 4 bases, leaving 10 bases not matched to a gene. Germline V gene data show CDR1 as LNHNV and CDR2 as YYDKDF (reference sequence). There are 15 residues in the CDR3. CDR3 DNA: TGTGCCACCAGGGACCCCACTAGCGGGTTATACGAGCAGTACTTC. Translation gives CATRDPTSGLYEQYF.

The V and J genes are TRBV7-2 and TRBJ2-5, with 9 positions matching TRBD1. The CDR3 runs to 16 residues. J gave up 4 bases and V 5 bases, and 11 bases lay outside the gene matches. In germline, CDR1 is SGHTA, CDR2 FQGNSA. The CDR3: CASSAYRGRGLETQYF. DNA for the CDR3: TGTGCCAGCAGCGCCTACAGGGGGCGCGGTCTAGAGACCCAGTACTTC.

Remarks on this clonotype: A read error is likely, as this CDR3 ends without the conserved phenylalanine or tryptophan. The chain is built from TRBV6-8 and TRBJ2-5, with a weak D call TRBD1 (6 bases). The end of the DNA fits TRBJ2-6 better, so the J call may be wrong. The CDR3 is 15 residues long. Germline V gene lookup returns CDR1 MNHGY and CDR2 SAAAGT. In DNA form, the CDR3 reads TGTGCCAGCAGTGCACAGGGTCCCGGGGCCAACGTCCTGACTTCG. Translation gives CASSAQGPGANVLTS.

J is TRBJ1-6 and V is TRBV2; D gene uncertain. This CDR3 has 15 residues. Germline lookup yields CDR1 SNHLY and CDR2 FYNNEI. Trimming left V 2 bases short and J 7 bases short, with 12 bases between. This CDR3 is CASSENTAKNSPLHF. CDR3 nucleotides: TGTGCCAGCAGTGAAAATACAGCGAAAAATTCACCCCTCCACTTT.

This clonotype was observed once. The genes are TRBV6-1 and TRBJ2-3; the D is unclear. The J call may not be correct, given that the DNA end is closer to TRBJ2-7. The CDR3 contains 15 residues. In germline, CDR1 is MNHNS, CDR2 SASEGT. For the CDR3, the DNA is TGTGCCAGCAGTGAACAGCCCTCTGGAACCTACGAGCAGTACTTC. It yields the protein CASSEQPSGTYEQYF.

This clonotype was observed a handful of times. This chain links TRBV7-2 with TRBJ2-7, with 8 positions matching TRBD1. The CDR3 has 15 amino acids. Germline V gene data show CDR1 as SGHTA and CDR2 as FQGNSA. The V segment lost 5 bases and the J segment 0 bases; nucleotides outside the gene matches: 6. This CDR3 reads CASSRTGGSSYEQYF. The CDR3 bases are TGTGCCAGCAGCCGAACAGGGGGTTCCTCCTACGAGCAGTACTTC.

This clonotype counts as hyperexpanded. The chain uses TRBV7-3 and TRBJ2-7; 8 bases match TRBD2. Trimming removed 6 bases from V and 0 bases from J; junction bases left unmatched: 4. The CDR3 is made up of 14 amino acids. The germline V gene encodes CDR1 SGHTA and CDR2 FQGTGA. The CDR3 reads CASRPSGGSYEQYF. The CDR3 DNA reads TGTGCCAGCAGACCCAGCGGGGGCTCCTACGAGCAGTACTTC.

This clonotype has more than one count but fewer than ten. The rearrangement uses TRBV7-8 and TRBJ2-7, with 9 bases fitting TRBD1. CDR1 and CDR2 from the germline V gene are SGHVS and FQNEAQ. The CDR3 totals 15 residues. J was trimmed by 0 bases and V by 5 bases; bases with no gene match: 5. CDR3: CASSEGQGPSYEQYF. In DNA form, the CDR3 reads TGTGCCAGCAGCGAAGGACAGGGGCCCTCCTACGAGCAGTACTTC. The variable domain in full, with the rest retrieved from reference TRBV7-8 and TRBJ2-7, is GAGVSQSPRYKVAKRGQDVALRCDPISGHVSLFWYQQALGQGPEFLTYFQNEAQLDKSGLPSDRFFAERPEGSVSTLKIQRTQQEDSAVYLCASSEGQGPSYEQYFGPGTRLTVT.

This rearrangement joins TRBV7-6 to TRBJ2-1; 10 bases are a match to TRBD2. Trimming removed 0 bases from V and 9 bases from J; junction bases left unmatched: 8. CDR1 is SGHVS, CDR2 FNYEAQ, per germline. The CDR3 sequence is 16 residues long. The CDR3 DNA reads as TGTGCCAGCAGCTTAGCGAGCGGGAGGGCCGTGACTGAGCAGTTCTTC. Translating it yields CASSLASGRAVTEQFF.

The table lists this clonotype with many counts. V and J are TRBV5-4 and TRBJ1-3, with 8 bases aligning to TRBD1. This CDR3 contains 14 residues. The ends lost 3 bases at V and 5 bases at J; junction bases unmatched: 4. Germline V gene data show CDR1 as SGHNT and CDR2 as YYREEE (reference sequence). CDR3 loop: CASSSGQGRNTIYF. Here the CDR3 DNA reads TGTGCCAGCAGCTCTGGACAGGGACGAAACACCATATATTTT.